The source of this T cell receptor (beta chain) is a study of T cell repertoires in cytomegalovirus infection. TCRdb reanalysed the reads using MiXCR and keeps one entry per CDR3 protein. This table holds 450,000 to 550,000 distinct CDR3 sequences, approximately 40% found once. This clonotype was seen once. What it recognizes is unknown. V dropped 3 bases and J dropped 3 bases, with 20 bases sitting between them. Germline V gene data show CDR1 as SGHVS and CDR2 as FQNEAQ. The CDR3 spans 17 residues. Study-wide results and limits: CMV-specific TCR beta clonotypes restricted by HLA-C dominated the ex vivo response.

The TCR sequence derives from a human donor in good health (CMV status not recorded). Some clones in this sample may be carry-over from other donors' samples. The rearrangement links TRBV7-8 to TRBJ2-5, with a weak D call TRBD2 (6 bases). This material consisted of cultured PBMCs, taken from culture after CMV antigen stimulation. In DNA form, the CDR3 reads TGTGCCAGCAGCTTCAGAATCGGATTGCTAGCGAAAGAGACCCAGTACTTC. It yields the protein CASSFRIGLLAKETQYF.